These T cell receptor beta chains were read from a single sample in a study of blood T cell repertoires in COVID-19. The assay was immunoSEQ multiplex PCR, and TCRdb's table has in-frame clones only and misses some. The sample includes roughly 60,000 clones, approximately 88% of them seen just once. Sequencing was done on a sample of peripheral blood. Every receptor here comes from a man under 40 with COVID-19, enrolled during active disease. The CDR3 runs from the conserved cysteine through the conserved F or W. A D gene is named only where the DNA matches it firmly. Expanded clones are given a class, and other clones once, few, many or no size at all.

j_call | d_call | clone_size | v_call | cdr3_nt | cdr3_aa
TRBJ2-1 | TRBD1 | . | TRBV5-6 | TGTGCCAGCAGCCGCGGGACAGGGTCCTACAATGAGCAGTTCTTC | CASSRGTGSYNEQFF
TRBJ1-1 | . | . | TRBV25-1 | TGTGCCACCGGGGTCGGGTCCGCTGAAGCTTTCTTT | CATGVGSAEAFF
TRBJ1-5 | . | . | TRBV19 | TGTGCCAGTAGTAGGTCGGGACAGCCCCAGCATTTT | CASSRSGQPQHF
TRBJ2-5 | . | . | TRBV5-1 | TGCGCCAGCAGCTCGGAGGGGCGGGACCAAGAGACCCAGTACTTC | CASSSEGRDQETQYF
TRBJ2-7 | . | . | TRBV28 | TGTGCCAGCAGTGGCCTCATGATGTACGCGCAGTACTTC | CASSGLMMYAQYF
TRBJ1-6 | . | . | TRBV5-1 | TGCGCCAGCAGCCGGGCAGGGCCTCAAAATTCACCCCTCCACTTT | CASSRAGPQNSPLHF
TRBJ1-3 | . | . | TRBV9 | TGTGCCAGCAGCGTTTCGGGGGGCCGGAACACCATATATTTT | CASSVSGGRNTIYF
TRBJ1-1 | . | . | TRBV4-3 | TGCGCCAGCAGCCAAGATCAAACAGGTCGAACTGAAGCTTTCTTT | CASSQDQTGRTEAFF
TRBJ1-3 | . | . | TRBV18 | TGTGCCAGCTCACCACCGACTGTCTATAGAAACACCATATATTTT | CASSPPTVYRNTIYF
TRBJ2-3 | . | . | TRBV9 | TGTGCCAGCAGCTTTAATGAGGGAACAGATACGCAGTATTTT | CASSFNEGTDTQYF
TRBJ1-5 | . | few | TRBV19 | TGTGCCAGCGCGAAGGGGAATCAGCCCCAGCATTTT | CASAKGNQPQHF
TRBJ1-2 | TRBD1 | . | TRBV6-5 | TGTGCCAGCAGGGGACAGTCCTATGGCTACACCTTC | CASRGQSYGYTF
TRBJ2-3 | . | . | TRBV2 | TGTGCCAGCAGTGGACAGCGCACAGATACGCAGTATTTT | CASSGQRTDTQYF
TRBJ1-4 | TRBD1 | once | TRBV19 | TGTGCCAGTATGACTCGACAGGGATTGAACGAAAAACTGTTTTTT | CASMTRQGLNEKLFF
TRBJ2-3 | . | . | TRBV24-1 | TGTGCCACCAGTGATTTGACACGTACAGATACGCAGTATTTT | CATSDLTRTDTQYF
TRBJ2-3 | TRBD1 | . | TRBV2 | TGTGCCAGCATAAAGGACAGGGGGCGCACAGATACGCAGTATTTT | CASIKDRGRTDTQYF
TRBJ2-7 | TRBD2 | . | TRBV6-2/TRBV6-3 | TGTGCCAGCAGTACCGGGACTAGCGGGGGATACGAGCAGTACTTC | CASSTGTSGGYEQYF
TRBJ1-5 | . | . | TRBV7-2 | TGTGCCAGCAGCTCGACAGCTAGCAATCAGCCCCAGCATTTT | CASSSTASNQPQHF
TRBJ1-2 | . | . | TRBV28 | TGTGCCAGCAGTTTCGGGGGTTATAACTATGGCTACACCTTC | CASSFGGYNYGYTF
TRBJ2-1 | . | . | TRBV7-2 | TGTGCCACCCGTAGAGTAGCGGTATCCAATGAGCAGTTCTTC | CATRRVAVSNEQFF
TRBJ1-2 | . | . | TRBV5-5 | TGTGCCAGCAGCGGGGGAGCGGGCTATGGCTACACCTTC | CASSGGAGYGYTF
TRBJ1-2 | . | few | TRBV4-2 | TGTGCCAGCAGCCCGCCAGGGGCAGCTAACTATGGCTACACCTTC | CASSPPGAANYGYTF
TRBJ2-7 | TRBD2 | . | TRBV5-1 | TGCGCCAGCCACCTAGGGCTAGCGGAGGCCTACGAGCAGTACTTC | CASHLGLAEAYEQYF
TRBJ2-2 | . | . | TRBV6-6 | TGTGCCAGCAGATCGACAGCCCGAAACACCGGGGAGCTGTTTTTT | CASRSTARNTGELFF
TRBJ2-7 | TRBD1 | few | TRBV6-6 | TGTGCCAGCAGTTACACGGGACAGGGCGCCGAGCAGTACTTC | CASSYTGQGAEQYF
TRBJ1-3 | TRBD1 | . | TRBV28 | TGTGCCAGCAGCAACAGGGGGCCAGACACCATATATTTT | CASSNRGPDTIYF
TRBJ1-5 | . | few | TRBV30 | TGTGCCTGGAGCTTACAGGGTGCTCAGCCCCAGCATTTT | CAWSLQGAQPQHF
TRBJ2-3 | TRBD2 | . | TRBV10-1 | TGCGCCAGCTGCCGGGAGGGCACAGATACGCAGTATTTT | CASCREGTDTQYF
TRBJ2-7 | . | . | TRBV27 | TGTGCCCCCCAAGGGGGATCCTACGAGCAGTACTTC | CAPQGGSYEQYF
TRBJ2-5 | . | . | TRBV30 | TGTGCTAGGGACAGCGGGGAGACCCAGTACTTC | CARDSGETQYF
TRBJ1-1 | TRBD1 | . | TRBV9 | TGTGCCAGCAGCGCCTCCGGGACAGGGGGCACTGAAGCTTTCTTT | CASSASGTGGTEAFF
TRBJ2-5 | TRBD2 | . | TRBV7-3 | TGTGCCAGCAGCTTGCGGGGGTACGAGACCCAGTACTTC | CASSLRGYETQYF